The source of this TCR beta chain is a study of cytomegalovirus exposure and HLA in healthy donors. Study observations and caveats: The study labeled 150 to 200 TCR beta chains cytomegalovirus-associated.

The study ran its PCR with 60 Vbeta and 13 Jbeta primers. Profiling relied on immunoSEQ multiplex PCR, and the TCRdb table lists in-frame clones only, not all of them. The sample contains over 100,000 clones, more than 60% of which appear only once. In regard to this clone: The antigen remains undetermined.

The sequenced sample was PBMCs. This clonotype was obtained from a middle-aged woman in good health and CMV-seropositive.

CDR3: CASSGVIGTVAYEQYF. DNA of the CDR3: TGTGCCAGCAGCGGAGTCATCGGGACAGTAGCCTACGAGCAGTACTTC. The chain couples TRBV11-2 to TRBJ2-7, with TRBD1 matching over 7 bases. The CDR3 length is 16 residues. The germline CDR1 and CDR2 sequences are SGHAT and FQNNGV. J gave up 2 bases and V 5 bases, and 12 bases lay outside the gene matches. The full variable domain, completed using reference TRBV11-2 and TRBJ2-7, is EAGVAQSPRYKIIEKRQSVAFWCNPISGHATLYWYQQILGQGPKLLIQFQNNGVVDDSQLPKDRFSAERLKGVDSTLKIQPAKLEDSAVYLCASSGVIGTVAYEQYFGPGTRLTVT.